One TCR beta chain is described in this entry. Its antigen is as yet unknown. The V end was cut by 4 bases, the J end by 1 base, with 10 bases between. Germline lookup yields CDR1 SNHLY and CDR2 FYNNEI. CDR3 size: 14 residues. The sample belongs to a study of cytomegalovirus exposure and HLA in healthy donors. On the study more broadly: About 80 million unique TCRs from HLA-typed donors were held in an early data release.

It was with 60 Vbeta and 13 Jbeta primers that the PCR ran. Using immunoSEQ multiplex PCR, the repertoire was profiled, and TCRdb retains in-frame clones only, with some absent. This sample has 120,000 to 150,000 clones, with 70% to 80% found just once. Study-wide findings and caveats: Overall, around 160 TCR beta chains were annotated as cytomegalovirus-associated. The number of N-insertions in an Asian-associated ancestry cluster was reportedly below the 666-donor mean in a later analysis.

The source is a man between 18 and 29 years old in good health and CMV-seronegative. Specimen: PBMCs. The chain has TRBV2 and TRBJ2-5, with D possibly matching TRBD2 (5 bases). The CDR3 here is CASSGSGPQETQYF. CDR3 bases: TGTGCCAGCAGTGGGAGCGGACCCCAAGAGACCCAGTACTTC.